This T cell receptor (beta chain) derives from a study of metastatic and nonmetastatic thyroid tumors. In the study overall: Peripheral blood and tumor or nodule samples from malignant and benign thyroid patients were compared.

Original data processing: The authors used CDR3 differences across clinicopathological groups to build a distant-metastasis classifier for papillary thyroid cancer. TCRdb reassembled clones from the PCR reads with MiXCR. The V and J calls come from TCRdb's annotation, not from the publication. Here the sample spans thousands of clones, 35% being singletons. All patients were untreated before thyroid surgery. Study results and limitations: It was reported that TCR beta diversity was significantly higher in malignant thyroid tumors than benign nodules, in blood and tumor.

Comment on this clone: The antigen is undetermined.

V dropped 0 bases and J dropped 7 bases, with 16 bases sitting between them. The CDR3 consists of 16 residues. Germline lookup yields CDR1 LGHDT and CDR2 YNNKEL (reference sequence). The source of this sequence is a male donor with papillary thyroid cancer or a benign thyroid nodule (not recorded which). Some clones in this sample may be carry-over from other donors' samples. The genes are TRBV3-1 and TRBJ1-5, with D perhaps TRBD1 (6 bases). Sequenced sample: adjacent normal tissue. The CDR3 is CASSQDFGRGGQPQHF. The CDR3 DNA reads TGTGCCAGCAGCCAAGATTTTGGCAGGGGAGGCCAGCCCCAGCATTTT.